The TCR beta chain under discussion was sequenced for a study of blood T cell repertoires in COVID-19. Study in general: Sample material is recorded as cDNA or gDNA derived from T cells, B-cell-depleted T cells, or PBMCs.

Regarding this clone: Mismatch with germline at one junction end may stem from a read error.

Original data processing: Estimates of nucleated cell counts were drawn from the amplification of reference gene primers. The method was immunoSEQ multiplex PCR; TCRdb's version includes in-frame clones alone and lacks a portion of them. V, J and clone size were drawn from that table, and D and trimming were deduced from the DNA. Of fewer than 120,000 clones in the sample, about 80% are singletons; the top ten hold over 3.5%. Germline V gene data show CDR1 as SQVTM and CDR2 as ANQGSEA. The CDR3 contains 13 residues. The clonotype originates from a woman aged 80 or over with acute or convalescent COVID-19. The sequenced sample consisted of peripheral blood. The rearrangement joins TRBV29-1 to TRBJ2-1, with 10 bases matching TRBD2. The CDR3 spells CSVEAGGSDEQFF. The CDR3 bases are TGCAGCGTAGAAGCGGGGGGGAGTGATGAGCAGTTCTTC.